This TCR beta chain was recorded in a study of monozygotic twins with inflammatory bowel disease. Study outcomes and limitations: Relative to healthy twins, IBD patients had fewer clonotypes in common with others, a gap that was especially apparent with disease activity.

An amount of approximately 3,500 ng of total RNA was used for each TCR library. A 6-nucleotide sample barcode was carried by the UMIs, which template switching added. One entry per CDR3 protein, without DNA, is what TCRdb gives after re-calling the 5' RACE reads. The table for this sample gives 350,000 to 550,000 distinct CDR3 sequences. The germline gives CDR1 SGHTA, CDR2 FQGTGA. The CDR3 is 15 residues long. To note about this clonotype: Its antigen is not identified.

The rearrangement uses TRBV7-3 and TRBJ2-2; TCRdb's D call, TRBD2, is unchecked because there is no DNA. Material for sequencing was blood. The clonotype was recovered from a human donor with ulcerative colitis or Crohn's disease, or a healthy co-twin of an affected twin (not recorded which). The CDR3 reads CASSLKREDTGELFF.